Listed below are T cell receptor beta chains from one sample, sequenced in a study of blood T cell repertoires in COVID-19. TCRdb keeps only in-frame clones here, not all; method: immunoSEQ multiplex PCR. Of about 310,000 clones listed, about 88% are singletons. Sequencing was performed on PBMCs or T cells enriched from blood (not recorded which). These receptors were taken from a woman aged 40-49 years who had recovered from COVID-19. The CDR3 runs from the conserved cysteine through the conserved F or W. D genes are given only for firm matches. Size is stated for part of the rows, as once, few or many counts, or as a class when the clone is expanded.

d_gene,abundance,j_gene,v_gene,len,CDR3aa,CDR3nt
NA,NA,TRBJ1-1,TRBV6-4,14,CASRRESGDTEAFF,TGTGCCAGCAGAAGGGAGTCTGGGGACACTGAAGCTTTCTTT
NA,NA,TRBJ2-5,TRBV7-8,13,CASSNLMGGTQYF,TGTGCCAGCAGCAATCTCATGGGGGGGACCCAGTACTTC
NA,NA,TRBJ2-7,TRBV2,13,CASSPVPNYEQYF,TGTGCCAGCAGTCCGGTCCCGAACTACGAGCAGTACTTC
TRBD2,NA,TRBJ2-1,TRBV7-9,16,CASRRGLAGKSTEQFF,TGTGCCAGCAGACGAGGACTAGCGGGAAAGAGCACTGAGCAGTTCTTC
NA,NA,TRBJ2-1,TRBV9,14,CASSVSTRPNEQFF,TGTGCCAGCAGCGTATCTACCCGCCCCAATGAGCAGTTCTTC
TRBD1,NA,TRBJ1-4,TRBV5-1,16,CASSMGQPATNEKLFF,TGCGCCAGCAGCATGGGACAGCCAGCAACTAATGAAAAACTGTTTTTT
TRBD1,NA,TRBJ1-4,TRBV7-9,16,CASSLPLRGHDEKLFF,TGTGCCAGCAGCCTACCCCTCAGGGGGCACGATGAAAAACTGTTTTTT
NA,NA,TRBJ1-1,TRBV29-1,11,CSVDGHTEAFF,TGCAGCGTTGATGGCCACACTGAAGCTTTCTTT
NA,NA,TRBJ2-1,TRBV7-2,16,CASSLEAGTIYNEQFF,TGTGCCAGCAGCTTAGAGGCGGGGACGATCTACAATGAGCAGTTCTTC
NA,NA,TRBJ1-1,TRBV7-6,13,CASSLRRGTEAFF,TGTGCCAGCAGCTTGCGGCGGGGGACTGAAGCTTTCTTT
NA,NA,TRBJ1-1,TRBV7-9,10,CASSVEVAFF,TGTGCCAGCAGTGTAGAGGTGGCTTTCTTT
NA,once,TRBJ1-1,TRBV28,14,CASSLFRGSTEAFF,TGTGCCAGCAGTCTCTTTCGGGGAAGCACTGAAGCTTTCTTT
NA,NA,TRBJ1-6,TRBV19,19,CASSPSKPQRQVYNSPLHF,TGTGCCAGTAGTCCTTCGAAGCCCCAGCGACAGGTCTATAATTCACCCCTCCACTTT
TRBD2,once,TRBJ2-3,TRBV24-1,15,CATSGGSGSRDTQYF,TGTGCCACCAGTGGGGGTAGCGGGAGTAGGGATACGCAGTATTTT
TRBD2,NA,TRBJ2-3,TRBV15,17,CATSRGRAGKGTDTQYF,TGTGCCACCAGCAGGGGTCGAGCGGGAAAGGGCACAGATACGCAGTATTTT
NA,NA,TRBJ2-5,TRBV5-4,18,CASYAGGFIAESQETQYF,TGTGCCAGCTACGCCGGGGGATTCATAGCGGAATCACAAGAGACCCAGTACTTC
NA,NA,TRBJ1-6,TRBV13,14,CASRSTGFNSPLHF,TGTGCCAGTCGATCAACAGGATTTAATTCACCCCTCCACTTT
TRBD1,few,TRBJ1-5,TRBV2,15,CASSERTGSNQPQHF,TGTGCCAGCAGTGAGAGGACAGGGAGCAATCAGCCCCAGCATTTT
NA,NA,TRBJ1-2,TRBV24-1,12,CATSEQDYGYTF,TGTGCCACCAGTGAGCAGGACTATGGCTACACCTTC
TRBD1,NA,TRBJ2-7,TRBV28,14,CASRKDRVSYEQYF,TGTGCCAGCAGAAAGGACAGGGTTTCCTACGAGCAGTACTTC
NA,NA,TRBJ2-7,TRBV11-1,14,CASSPAPSSYEQYF,TGTGCCAGCAGCCCGGCACCTAGCTCCTACGAGCAGTACTTC
NA,NA,TRBJ2-1,TRBV19,16,CASSIGPSSSYNEQFF,TGTGCCAGTAGTATTGGGCCATCGAGCTCCTACAATGAGCAGTTCTTC
TRBD1,NA,TRBJ1-5,TRBV2,15,CASKRDRGSNQPQHF,TGTGCCAGCAAAAGGGACAGGGGAAGCAATCAGCCCCAGCATTTT
TRBD2,NA,TRBJ2-1,TRBV10-3,16,CAISDPGLAGFNEQFF,TGTGCCATCAGTGATCCCGGACTAGCGGGGTTCAATGAGCAGTTCTTC
TRBD1,NA,TRBJ1-4,TRBV19,15,CASSIGDRGRGKLFF,TGTGCCAGTAGTATAGGGGACAGGGGGCGAGGAAAACTGTTTTTT
NA,NA,TRBJ1-2,TRBV7-9,14,CASRPAQQAYGYTF,TGTGCCAGCAGACCCGCCCAGCAGGCCTATGGCTACACCTTC
TRBD1,NA,TRBJ2-2,TRBV4-1,15,CASSPGQGSDGELFF,TGCGCCAGCAGCCCCGGACAGGGATCGGACGGGGAGCTGTTTTTT
TRBD2,NA,TRBJ2-7,TRBV7-2,18,CASSLRSSGRSYSYEQYF,TGTGCCAGCAGCTTAAGGTCTAGCGGGAGGTCCTACTCCTACGAGCAGTACTTC
NA,NA,TRBJ2-5,TRBV21-1,19,CASSKAPKGSGGARETQYF,TGTGCCAGCAGCAAAGCGCCTAAGGGTAGCGGGGGGGCCCGGGAGACCCAGTACTTC
NA,NA,TRBJ1-6,TRBV3-1/TRBV3-2,13,CASSHGDNSPLHF,TGTGCCAGCAGCCACGGGGATAATTCACCCCTCCACTTT
NA,NA,TRBJ1-2,TRBV21-1,17,CAGPRGGPGEVRYGYTF,TGTGCCGGCCCCCGGGGCGGGCCGGGGGAGGTTCGGTATGGCTACACCTTC
TRBD1,NA,TRBJ2-7,TRBV9,15,CASSPSGQGDYEQYF,TGTGCCAGCAGCCCAAGCGGACAGGGGGACTACGAGCAGTACTTC
TRBD1,NA,TRBJ2-7,TRBV7-2,15,CASSLGTGLYPEQYF,TGTGCCAGCAGCTTAGGGACAGGGTTATATCCCGAGCAGTACTTC
TRBD1,few,TRBJ1-1,TRBV18,15,CASSPRTAGGTEAFF,TGTGCCAGCTCACCACGGACGGCAGGGGGCACTGAAGCTTTCTTT
NA,NA,TRBJ2-5,TRBV29-1,14,CSANGTPAKETQYF,TGCAGCGCCAATGGCACCCCAGCGAAAGAGACCCAGTACTTC
TRBD1,NA,TRBJ2-7,TRBV28,16,CASSRFGTGGFYEQYF,TGTGCCAGCAGTCGGTTTGGGACAGGGGGATTCTACGAGCAGTACTTC
TRBD1,NA,TRBJ1-5,TRBV3-1/TRBV3-2,15,CASSPGGTGNQPQHF,TGTGCCAGCAGCCCAGGGGGAACAGGCAATCAGCCCCAGCATTTT
TRBD2,NA,TRBJ2-5,TRBV7-2,16,CASSLLSGSWQETQYF,TGTGCCAGCAGTCTTCTTAGCGGGAGTTGGCAAGAGACCCAGTACTTC
NA,NA,TRBJ1-2,TRBV29-1,10,CSTHQGGYTF,TGCAGCACCCACCAGGGGGGCTACACCTTC
TRBD1,NA,TRBJ2-7,TRBV9,15,CASSGQAGGDYEQYF,TGTGCCAGCAGCGGGCAAGCAGGGGGCGACTACGAGCAGTACTTC
TRBD1,NA,TRBJ1-2,TRBV30,15,CAWSVIRTGIYGYTF,TGTGCCTGGAGTGTAATCCGGACAGGGATCTATGGCTACACCTTC
NA,NA,TRBJ2-2,TRBV19,14,CASMAWTSTGELFF,TGTGCCAGTATGGCCTGGACATCCACCGGGGAGCTGTTTTTT
TRBD1,NA,TRBJ2-2,TRBV5-4,17,CASSLPGQGARTGELFF,TGTGCCAGCAGTTTACCGGGACAGGGGGCGCGAACCGGGGAGCTGTTTTTT
NA,NA,TRBJ1-1,TRBV12-5,13,CASAMSGNTEAFF,TGTGCTAGTGCCATGTCTGGCAACACTGAAGCTTTCTTT
NA,NA,TRBJ1-5,TRBV2,14,CASSDKAGYQPQHF,TGTGCCAGCAGTGATAAAGCAGGATATCAGCCCCAGCATTTT
TRBD1,NA,TRBJ1-5,TRBV28,16,CASSKAGQGRGQPQHF,TGTGCCAGCAGTAAGGCGGGACAGGGGAGGGGTCAGCCCCAGCATTTT
TRBD2,NA,TRBJ2-7,TRBV11-1,15,CASSPRTSGGYEQYF,TGTGCCAGCAGCCCCCGGACTAGCGGAGGCTACGAGCAGTACTTC
TRBD1,NA,TRBJ1-5,TRBV19,14,CASSGQGGYQPQHF,TGTGCCAGTAGCGGGCAGGGGGGATATCAGCCCCAGCATTTT
NA,NA,TRBJ2-7,TRBV9,17,CASSVDPQGISSYEQYF,TGTGCCAGCAGCGTAGACCCTCAGGGGATCTCGTCCTACGAGCAGTACTTC
NA,NA,TRBJ2-3,TRBV11-3,11,CASSWRDTQYF,TGTGCCAGCAGCTGGAGGGATACGCAGTATTTT
NA,once,TRBJ2-7,TRBV3-1/TRBV3-2,16,CASSQDHLAVTYEQYF,TGTGCCAGCAGCCAAGATCATCTAGCAGTCACCTACGAGCAGTACTTC
TRBD1,NA,TRBJ1-1,TRBV19,14,CASSPGQGVPEAFF,TGTGCCAGTAGCCCGGGACAGGGTGTTCCTGAAGCTTTCTTT
TRBD2,NA,TRBJ2-3,TRBV30,15,CAWNLAGVFTDTQYF,TGTGCCTGGAATCTAGCGGGGGTTTTCACAGATACGCAGTATTTT
TRBD1,NA,TRBJ2-1,TRBV5-1,18,CASSIGQKQGRSYNEQFF,TGCGCCAGCAGCATCGGGCAGAAACAGGGGCGCTCCTACAATGAGCAGTTCTTC